A selection of T cell receptor beta chains follows, all from one sample in a study of CD8+ T cells in alopecia areata. Sequenced by immunoSEQ multiplex PCR; TCRdb stores in-frame clones only, minus some. Among 180,000 or so clones, about 55% were seen once, and the ten largest hold approximately 11%. The sequencing here drew on CD8+ T cells sorted from blood, taken at week 24, from a patient treated with tofacitinib. These receptors were obtained from a human donor with alopecia areata. Each CDR3 is given with its conserved first and last residue. A D gene is named only where the DNA matches it firmly. Expanded clones are given a class, and other clones once, few, many or no size at all.

TGTGCTAGTGGTTTGGTACTCGGGGGGCCTGTCCCTAATGAAAAACTGTTTTTT,CASGLVLGGPVPNEKLFF,few,.,TRBV12-5,TRBJ1-4
TGTGCCTGCTTCAAGGAACAGCCCGGGTGGGTGGAGACCCAGTACTTC,CACFKEQPGWVETQYF,.,.,TRBV2,TRBJ2-5
TGTGCCAGCAGTGATATTAGGCACCCTTCTAACTATGGCTACACCTTC,CASSDIRHPSNYGYTF,few,.,TRBV2,TRBJ1-2
TGTGCCAGCAGCCCCGAAGGGGAATCCTACGAGCAGTACTTC,CASSPEGESYEQYF,.,.,TRBV11-2,TRBJ2-7
TGTGCCAGCAGACAAATGACACTTAATTCACCCCTCCACTTT,CASRQMTLNSPLHF,many,.,TRBV27,TRBJ1-6
TGTGCCAGCAGCTCTGGGACAGACGGTCAGCCCCAGCATTTT,CASSSGTDGQPQHF,.,TRBD1,TRBV7-6,TRBJ1-5
TGCGCCAGCAGCCGGGGTAGCTCTGGGGCCAACGTCCTGACTTTC,CASSRGSSGANVLTF,.,.,TRBV4-3,TRBJ2-6
TGTGCCAGCAGTTACAGGGAAGGACTGAACACTGAAGCTTTCTTT,CASSYREGLNTEAFF,.,.,TRBV6-5,TRBJ1-1
TGTGCCAGCAGCTTAGGGGACGACGAGCAGTACTTC,CASSLGDDEQYF,.,.,TRBV5-6,TRBJ2-7
TGCGCCAGCAGCCAAGGTTCGGGGGGAAGCTACGAGCAGTACTTC,CASSQGSGGSYEQYF,.,TRBD2,TRBV4-3,TRBJ2-7
TGTGCCAGCAGCTTAGCGAACTGGGTTCTGGGCTACGAGCAGTACTTC,CASSLANWVLGYEQYF,.,.,TRBV7-8,TRBJ2-7
TGTGCCTGGAGTGAAGGGGACGGGAACGAGCAGTACTTC,CAWSEGDGNEQYF,.,.,TRBV30,TRBJ2-7
TGTGCCAGCAGTCCGACAGGATTGGAGCAGTACTTC,CASSPTGLEQYF,.,.,TRBV27,TRBJ2-7
TGTGCCAGCCTCCGGGACAGTAATTCACCCCTCCACTTT,CASLRDSNSPLHF,many,TRBD1,TRBV2,TRBJ1-6
TGTGCCAGCAGTTACGGGACACCCCCCCAGCCCCAGCATTTT,CASSYGTPPQPQHF,.,.,TRBV27,TRBJ1-5
TGCAGCGTTAAAAACTGCTGCAGCTACGAGCAGTACTTC,CSVKNCCSYEQYF,few,.,TRBV29-1,TRBJ2-7
TGTGCCAGCAGCTTGGGACAGGGAAAGACCCAGTACTTC,CASSLGQGKTQYF,.,TRBD1,TRBV7-6,TRBJ2-5
TGCAGCGTACTAGCTCCGAACTACGAGCAGTACTTC,CSVLAPNYEQYF,.,.,TRBV29-1,TRBJ2-7
TGTGCCAGCAGCGTACAGGCGGAAGGGGACGAGCAGTACTTC,CASSVQAEGDEQYF,.,.,TRBV9,TRBJ2-7
TGTGCCTGGAGTGTAGGTGTGGGGGAAGAGACCCAGTACTTC,CAWSVGVGEETQYF,.,.,TRBV30,TRBJ2-5
TGTGCCAGCAGCCTAGCGGGGGACTTTAGCGGGGAGCTGTTTTTT,CASSLAGDFSGELFF,.,TRBD2,TRBV7-2,TRBJ2-2
TGTGCCAGCAGTAGAACAGATTCCTACGAGCAGTACTTC,CASSRTDSYEQYF,.,.,TRBV5-6,TRBJ2-7
TGTGCCTGGAGTTCGGGGTTAAGCACTGAAGCTTTCTTT,CAWSSGLSTEAFF,.,.,TRBV30,TRBJ1-1
TGTGCCACCAGGTGGACGGAGAACACCGGGGAGCTGTTTTTT,CATRWTENTGELFF,.,.,TRBV15,TRBJ2-2
TGTGCCAGCAGTTTCCCCGGACAGCAAGAGACCCAGTACTTC,CASSFPGQQETQYF,once,.,TRBV6-6,TRBJ2-5
TGTGCCAGCTCACCGGAATGGAAAGAGACCCAGTACTTC,CASSPEWKETQYF,.,.,TRBV18,TRBJ2-5
TGTGCCAGTAGTGCTACTAGCGGGGGGGCGTACGAGCAGTACTTC,CASSATSGGAYEQYF,few,TRBD2,TRBV19,TRBJ2-7
TGCAGCGTGGAAGACAGGGCCCAGTACTTC,CSVEDRAQYF,.,TRBD1,TRBV29-1,TRBJ2-7
TGTGCCAGCAGTGTCACCGGGACAGGGGGATATGAGACCCAGTACTTC,CASSVTGTGGYETQYF,.,TRBD1,TRBV5-6,TRBJ2-5
TGCGCCAGCGGTTCGCCCGGACAGGGGGGCTACGAGCAGTACTTC,CASGSPGQGGYEQYF,.,TRBD1,TRBV5-1,TRBJ2-7